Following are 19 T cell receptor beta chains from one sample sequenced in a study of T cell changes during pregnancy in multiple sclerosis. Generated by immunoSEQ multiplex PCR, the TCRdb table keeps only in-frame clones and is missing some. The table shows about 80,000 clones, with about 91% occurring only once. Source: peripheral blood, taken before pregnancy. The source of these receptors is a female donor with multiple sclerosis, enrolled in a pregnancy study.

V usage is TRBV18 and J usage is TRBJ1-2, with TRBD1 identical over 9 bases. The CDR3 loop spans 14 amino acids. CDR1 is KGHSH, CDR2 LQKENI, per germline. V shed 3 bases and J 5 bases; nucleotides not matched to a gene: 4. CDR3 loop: CASSPGQGEYGYTF. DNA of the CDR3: TGTGCCAGCTCACCGGGACAGGGAGAGTATGGCTACACCTTC.

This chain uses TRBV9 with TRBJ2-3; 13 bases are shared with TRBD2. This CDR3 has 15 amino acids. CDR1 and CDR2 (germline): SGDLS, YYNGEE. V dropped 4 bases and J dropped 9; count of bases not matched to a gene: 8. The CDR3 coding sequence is TGTGCCAGCAGCCCAACTAGCGGGGGGGCCTCGACGCAGTATTTT. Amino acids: CASSPTSGGASTQYF.

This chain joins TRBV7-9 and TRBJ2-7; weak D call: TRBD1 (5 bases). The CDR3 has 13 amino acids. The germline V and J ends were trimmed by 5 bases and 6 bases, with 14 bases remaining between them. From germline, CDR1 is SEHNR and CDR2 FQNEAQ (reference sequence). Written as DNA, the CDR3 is TGTGCCAGCAGCCAAGGGGAATACGGCGAGCAGTACTTC. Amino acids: CASSQGEYGEQYF.

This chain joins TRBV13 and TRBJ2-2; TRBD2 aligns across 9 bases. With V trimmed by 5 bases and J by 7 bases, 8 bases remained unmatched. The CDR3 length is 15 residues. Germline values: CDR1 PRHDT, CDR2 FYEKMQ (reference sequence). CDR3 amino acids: CASSPVAGARGELFF. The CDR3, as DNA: TGTGCCAGCAGCCCAGTAGCGGGGGCTCGCGGGGAGCTGTTTTTT.

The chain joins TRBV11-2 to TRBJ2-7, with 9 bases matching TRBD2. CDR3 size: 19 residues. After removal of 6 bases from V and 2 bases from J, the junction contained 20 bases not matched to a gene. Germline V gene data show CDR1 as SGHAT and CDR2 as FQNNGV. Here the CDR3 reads CASRISDGLAGRFAYEQYF. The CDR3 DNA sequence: TGTGCCAGCAGGATCTCTGACGGGCTAGCGGGGCGATTTGCCTACGAGCAGTACTTC. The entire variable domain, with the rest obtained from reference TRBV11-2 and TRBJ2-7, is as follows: EAGVAQSPRYKIIEKRQSVAFWCNPISGHATLYWYQQILGQGPKLLIQFQNNGVVDDSQLPKDRFSAERLKGVDSTLKIQPAKLEDSAVYLCASRISDGLAGRFAYEQYFGPGTRLTVT.

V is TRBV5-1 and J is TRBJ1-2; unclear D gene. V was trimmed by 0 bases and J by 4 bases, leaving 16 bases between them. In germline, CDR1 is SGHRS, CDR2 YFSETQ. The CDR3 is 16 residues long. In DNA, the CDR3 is TGCGCCAGCAGCTTGGCCGGGGAGGGAAAAGGCTATGGCTACACCTTC. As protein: CASSLAGEGKGYGYTF.

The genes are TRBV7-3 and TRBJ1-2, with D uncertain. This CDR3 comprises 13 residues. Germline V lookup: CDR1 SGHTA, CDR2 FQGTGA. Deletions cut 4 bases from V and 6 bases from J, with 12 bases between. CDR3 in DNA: TGTGCCAGCAGCTATACCCCTGGGCATGGCTACACCTTC. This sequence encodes CASSYTPGHGYTF.

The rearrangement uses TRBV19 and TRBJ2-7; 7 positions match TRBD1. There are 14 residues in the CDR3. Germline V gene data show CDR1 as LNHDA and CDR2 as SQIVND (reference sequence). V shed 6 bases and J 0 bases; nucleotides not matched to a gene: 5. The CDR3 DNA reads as TGTGCCAGTAGCCCCGGGACAGACTCCTACGAGCAGTACTTC. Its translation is CASSPGTDSYEQYF.

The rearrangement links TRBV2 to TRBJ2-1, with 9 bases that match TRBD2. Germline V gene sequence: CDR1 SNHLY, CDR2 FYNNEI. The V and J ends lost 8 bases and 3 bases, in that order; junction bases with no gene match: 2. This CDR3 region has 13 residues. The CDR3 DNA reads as TGTGCCAGCGGTAGCGGGGGCTACAATGAGCAGTTCTTC. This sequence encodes CASGSGGYNEQFF.

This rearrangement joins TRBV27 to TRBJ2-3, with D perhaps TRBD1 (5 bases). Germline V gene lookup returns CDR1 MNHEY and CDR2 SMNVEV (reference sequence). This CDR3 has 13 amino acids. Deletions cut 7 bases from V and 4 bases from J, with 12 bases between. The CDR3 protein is CASTPLGADTQYF. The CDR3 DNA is TGTGCCAGCACCCCCTTAGGGGCAGATACGCAGTATTTT.

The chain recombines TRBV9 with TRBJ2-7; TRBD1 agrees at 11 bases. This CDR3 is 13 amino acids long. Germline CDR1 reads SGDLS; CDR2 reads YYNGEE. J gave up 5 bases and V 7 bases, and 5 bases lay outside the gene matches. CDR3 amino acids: CASAGTGGDEQYF. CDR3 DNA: TGTGCCAGCGCCGGGACAGGGGGGGACGAGCAGTACTTC.

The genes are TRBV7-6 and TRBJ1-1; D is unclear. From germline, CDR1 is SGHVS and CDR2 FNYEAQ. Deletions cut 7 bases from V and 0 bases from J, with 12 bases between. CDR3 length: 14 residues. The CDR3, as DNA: TGTGCCAGCACCCCCTTTGAGTTGAACACTGAAGCTTTCTTT. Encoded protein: CASTPFELNTEAFF.

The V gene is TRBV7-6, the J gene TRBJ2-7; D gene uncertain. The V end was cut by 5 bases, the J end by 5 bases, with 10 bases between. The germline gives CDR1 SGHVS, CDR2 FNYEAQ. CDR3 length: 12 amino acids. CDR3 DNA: TGTGCCAGCAGCCACAGCCCCCACGAGCAGTACTTC. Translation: CASSHSPHEQYF.

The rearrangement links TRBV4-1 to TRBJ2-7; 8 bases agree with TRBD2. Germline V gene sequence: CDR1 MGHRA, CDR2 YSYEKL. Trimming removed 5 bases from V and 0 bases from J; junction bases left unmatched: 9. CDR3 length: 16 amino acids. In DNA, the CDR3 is TGCGCCAGCAGCGCTCGAGGCGGGGGGCCCTCCTACGAGCAGTACTTC. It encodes CASSARGGGPSYEQYF.

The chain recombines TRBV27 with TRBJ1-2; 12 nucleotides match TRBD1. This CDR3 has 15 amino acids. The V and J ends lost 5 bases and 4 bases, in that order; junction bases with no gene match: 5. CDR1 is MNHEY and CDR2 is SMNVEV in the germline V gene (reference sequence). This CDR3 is CASSKGTGGFYGYTF. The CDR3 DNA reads TGTGCCAGCAGTAAAGGGACAGGGGGCTTCTATGGCTACACCTTC.

As DNA, the CDR3 is TGTGCCAGCAGCTCGGCCCAGACTCTGGGTGGCTACACCTTC. Protein product: CASSSAQTLGGYTF. The chain recombines TRBV5-4 with TRBJ1-2; D gene ambiguous. In germline, CDR1 is SGHNT, CDR2 YYREEE (reference sequence). The V gene lost 3 bases and the J gene lost 7 bases, with 16 bases spanning the gap. The CDR3 runs to 14 residues.

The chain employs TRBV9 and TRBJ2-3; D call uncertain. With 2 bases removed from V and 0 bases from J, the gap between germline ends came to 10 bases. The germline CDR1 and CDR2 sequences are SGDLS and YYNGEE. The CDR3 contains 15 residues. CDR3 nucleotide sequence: TGTGCCAGCAGCGTCCGTTTACTTAGCACAGATACGCAGTATTTT. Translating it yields CASSVRLLSTDTQYF.

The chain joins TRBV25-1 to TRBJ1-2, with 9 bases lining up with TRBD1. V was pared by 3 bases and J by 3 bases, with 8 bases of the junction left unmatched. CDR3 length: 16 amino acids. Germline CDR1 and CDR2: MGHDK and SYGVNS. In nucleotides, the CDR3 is TGTGCCAGCAGTGACGACGGACAGGGGTTTTACTATGGCTACACCTTC. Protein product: CASSDDGQGFYYGYTF.

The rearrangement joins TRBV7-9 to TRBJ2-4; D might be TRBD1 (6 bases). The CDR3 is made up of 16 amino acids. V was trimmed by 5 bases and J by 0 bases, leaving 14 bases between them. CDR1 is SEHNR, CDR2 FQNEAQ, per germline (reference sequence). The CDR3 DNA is TGTGCCAGCAGCCTATCACAGGGAATAGCCAAAAACATTCAGTACTTC. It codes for CASSLSQGIAKNIQYF.